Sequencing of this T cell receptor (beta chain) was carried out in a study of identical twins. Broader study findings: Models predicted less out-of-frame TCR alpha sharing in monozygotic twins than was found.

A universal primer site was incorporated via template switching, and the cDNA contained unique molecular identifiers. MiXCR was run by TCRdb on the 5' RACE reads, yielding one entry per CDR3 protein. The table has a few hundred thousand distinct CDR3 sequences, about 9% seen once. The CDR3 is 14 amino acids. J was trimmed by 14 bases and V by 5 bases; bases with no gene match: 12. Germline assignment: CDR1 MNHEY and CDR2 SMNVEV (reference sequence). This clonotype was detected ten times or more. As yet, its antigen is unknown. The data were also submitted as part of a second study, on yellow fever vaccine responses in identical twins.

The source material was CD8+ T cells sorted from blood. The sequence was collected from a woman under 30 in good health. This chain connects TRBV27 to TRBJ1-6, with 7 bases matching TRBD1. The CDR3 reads CASSGDSLMSTLHF. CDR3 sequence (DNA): TGTGCCAGCAGTGGGGACAGCCTTATGTCGACCCTCCACTTT.